One TCR beta chain is described in this entry. TCRdb's table, derived via immunoSEQ multiplex PCR, lists solely in-frame clones and lacks some. The sample includes 15,000 to 20,000 clones, more than 80% of them seen just once. V lost 1 base and J lost 0, with 11 bases in between. This CDR3 spans 15 amino acids. Graft specimens yielded both intraepithelial and lamina propria lymphocytes. This sample was included in a study of graft-versus-host responses after intestinal transplantation. The chain couples TRBV5-3 to TRBJ2-7; D unresolved. TRBV5-3 falls under the ORF class, with uncertain function. The sequences come from ileum tissue, collected 95 to 110 days after intestinal transplant. This sequence was found in a human patient who received an intestinal transplant, so some T cells may come from the graft donor. Here the CDR3 reads CARSLQRTSSYEQYF. The CDR3 bases are TGTGCCAGAAGCTTGCAACGGACCTCCTCCTACGAGCAGTACTTC.